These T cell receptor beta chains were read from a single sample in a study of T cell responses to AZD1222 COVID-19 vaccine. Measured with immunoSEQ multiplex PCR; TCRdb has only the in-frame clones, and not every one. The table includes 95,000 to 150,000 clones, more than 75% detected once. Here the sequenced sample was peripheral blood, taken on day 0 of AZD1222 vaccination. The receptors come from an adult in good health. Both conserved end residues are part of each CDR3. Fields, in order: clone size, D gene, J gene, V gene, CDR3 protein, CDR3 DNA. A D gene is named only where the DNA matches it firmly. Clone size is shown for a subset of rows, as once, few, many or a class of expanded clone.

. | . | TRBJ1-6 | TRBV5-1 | CASSLDGGSGPLHF | TGCGCCAGCAGCTTGGATGGGGGTTCGGGACCCCTCCACTTT
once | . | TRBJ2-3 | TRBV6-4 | CASSHGGRSGDTQYF | TGTGCCAGCAGCCATGGGGGGAGATCAGGAGATACGCAGTATTTT
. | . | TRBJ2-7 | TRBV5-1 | CASSLDPGEYYEQYF | TGCGCCAGCAGCTTGGATCCAGGTGAATACTACGAGCAGTACTTC
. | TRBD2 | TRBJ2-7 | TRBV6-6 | CASSPSSGGRPYEQYF | TGTGCCAGCAGTCCGTCTAGCGGGGGCCGCCCCTACGAGCAGTACTTC
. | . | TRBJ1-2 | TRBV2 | CASSVRVGENGYTF | TGTGCCAGCAGTGTTAGGGTAGGGGAGAATGGCTACACCTTC
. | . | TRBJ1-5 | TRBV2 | CALKGADSNQPQHF | TGTGCCCTAAAAGGAGCAGATAGCAATCAGCCCCAGCATTTT
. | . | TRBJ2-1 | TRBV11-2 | CASSLVRGSYNEQFF | TGTGCCAGCAGCTTGGTGCGGGGATCCTACAATGAGCAGTTCTTC
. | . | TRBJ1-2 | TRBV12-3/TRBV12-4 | CASSFTGVSGYTF | TGTGCCAGCAGTTTTACGGGGGTCTCTGGCTACACCTTC
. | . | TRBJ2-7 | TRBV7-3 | CASSLIGGVHYEQYF | TGTGCCAGCAGCTTAATTGGCGGGGTACACTACGAGCAGTACTTC
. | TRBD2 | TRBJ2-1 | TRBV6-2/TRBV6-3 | CASSKGLGGNEQFF | TGTGCCAGCAGTAAGGGACTAGGGGGCAATGAGCAGTTCTTC
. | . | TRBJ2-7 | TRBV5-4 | CASSLGGGGHEQYF | TGTGCCAGCAGCTTGGGGGGGGGCGGTCACGAGCAGTACTTC
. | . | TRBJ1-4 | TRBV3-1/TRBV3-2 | CASSQEYSTNEKLFF | TGTGCCAGCAGCCAAGAATACAGCACTAATGAAAAACTGTTTTTT
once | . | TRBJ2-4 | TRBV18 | CASSPGEENIQYF | TGTGCCAGCTCACCAGGGGAGGAAAACATTCAGTACTTC
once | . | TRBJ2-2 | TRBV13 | CASSPRRVGELFF | TGTGCCAGCAGCCCCCGGAGAGTCGGGGAGCTGTTTTTT
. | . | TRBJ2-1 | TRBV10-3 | CAITWGRFNNEQFF | TGTGCCATCACCTGGGGGCGATTTAACAATGAGCAGTTCTTC
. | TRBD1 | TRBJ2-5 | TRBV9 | CASSVGTGGAETQYF | TGTGCCAGCAGCGTAGGGACAGGGGGTGCGGAGACCCAGTACTTC
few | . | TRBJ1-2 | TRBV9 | CARVTPRGANYGYTF | TGTGCCAGGGTAACCCCTCGGGGGGCTAACTATGGCTACACCTTC
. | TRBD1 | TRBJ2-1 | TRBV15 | CATSGTGPIYNEQFF | TGTGCCACCAGTGGGACAGGCCCTATTTACAATGAGCAGTTCTTC
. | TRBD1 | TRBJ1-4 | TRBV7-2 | CASSTRTGEAEKLFF | TGTGCCAGCAGCACCCGGACAGGGGAGGCTGAAAAACTGTTTTTT
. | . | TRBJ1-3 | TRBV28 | CASSLPNTIYF | TGTGCCAGCAGTTTACCCAACACCATATATTTT
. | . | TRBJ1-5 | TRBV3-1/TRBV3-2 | CASSRGAPGSNQPQHF | TGTGCCAGCAGCCGTGGGGCCCCAGGCAGCAATCAGCCCCAGCATTTT
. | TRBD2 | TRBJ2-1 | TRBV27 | CASRVTGGLSFGNEQFF | TGTGCCAGCAGAGTCACGGGAGGGTTAAGTTTCGGTAATGAGCAGTTCTTC
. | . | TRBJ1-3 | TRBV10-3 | CAITQEGSGNTIYF | TGTGCCATCACCCAAGAGGGCTCTGGAAACACCATATATTTT
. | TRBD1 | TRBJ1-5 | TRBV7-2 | CASSPSDRGYSNQPQHF | TGTGCCAGCAGCCCAAGCGACAGGGGGTATAGCAATCAGCCCCAGCATTTT
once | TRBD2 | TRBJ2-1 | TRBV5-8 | CASSLNRGAGAYNEQFF | TGTGCCAGCAGCTTGAATAGGGGAGCGGGGGCCTACAATGAGCAGTTCTTC
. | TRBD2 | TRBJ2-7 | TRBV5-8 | CASSPGLAGVTYEQYF | TGTGCCAGCAGCCCGGGACTAGCGGGAGTAACGTACGAGCAGTACTTC
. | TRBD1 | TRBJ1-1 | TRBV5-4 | CASSQGDRLNTEAFF | TGTGCCAGCAGCCAGGGGGACAGGTTGAACACTGAAGCTTTCTTT
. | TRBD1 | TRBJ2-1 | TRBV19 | CASSYRQGTPYNEQFF | TGTGCCAGTAGTTATAGACAGGGAACTCCCTACAATGAGCAGTTCTTC
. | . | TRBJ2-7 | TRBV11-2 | CASSQQTRDEQYF | TGTGCCAGCAGCCAACAGACAAGGGACGAGCAGTACTTC
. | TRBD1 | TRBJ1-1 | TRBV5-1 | CASSPGTGISEAFF | TGCGCCAGCAGCCCCGGGACAGGGATCTCTGAAGCTTTCTTT
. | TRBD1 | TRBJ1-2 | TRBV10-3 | CAISDAGGGYGYTF | TGTGCCATCAGTGATGCAGGGGGTGGGTATGGCTACACCTTC
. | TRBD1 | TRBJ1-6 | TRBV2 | CASRVGRQGGSPLHF | TGTGCCAGCAGGGTCGGGAGACAGGGCGGTTCACCCCTCCACTTT
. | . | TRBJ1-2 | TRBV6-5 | CASSYSRGRNYGYTF | TGTGCCAGCAGTTACTCGAGGGGTAGGAACTATGGCTACACCTTC
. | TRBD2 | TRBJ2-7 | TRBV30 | CAWSPRNSGSVYEQYF | TGTGCCTGGAGTCCAAGAAATAGCGGGAGTGTGTACGAGCAGTACTTC
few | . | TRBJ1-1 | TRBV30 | CACATGSTEAFF | TGTGCCTGCGCAACAGGGAGCACTGAAGCTTTCTTT
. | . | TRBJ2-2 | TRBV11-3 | CASSSHGVSIGELFF | TGTGCCAGCAGCTCCCACGGGGTATCGATTGGGGAGCTGTTTTTT
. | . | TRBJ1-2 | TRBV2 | CASSERFSASGYTF | TGTGCCAGCAGTGAACGGTTCTCGGCCAGTGGCTACACCTTC
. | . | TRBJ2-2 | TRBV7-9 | CASSFPGELFF | TGTGCCAGCAGCTTTCCTGGGGAGCTGTTTTTT
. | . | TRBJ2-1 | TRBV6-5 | CASSYSGQSYNEQFF | TGTGCCAGCAGTTACTCCGGACAGTCCTACAATGAGCAGTTCTTC
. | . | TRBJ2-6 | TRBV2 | CASSANSGANVLTF | TGTGCCAGCAGTGCAAACTCTGGGGCCAACGTCCTGACTTTC
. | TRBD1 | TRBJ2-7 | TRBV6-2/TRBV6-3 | CASSHGGQGAYEQYF | TGTGCCAGCAGCCACGGGGGACAGGGGGCCTACGAGCAGTACTTC
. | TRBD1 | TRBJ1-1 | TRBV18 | CASSPPGQASGAFF | TGTGCCAGCTCACCACCGGGACAGGCCTCGGGAGCTTTCTTT
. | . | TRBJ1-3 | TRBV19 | CASSVGVRAGNTIYF | TGTGCCAGTAGTGTGGGTGTAAGAGCGGGAAACACCATATATTTT
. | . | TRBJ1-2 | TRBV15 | CATSRDPGQYYGYTF | TGTGCCACCAGCAGGGATCCCGGACAGTACTATGGCTACACCTTC
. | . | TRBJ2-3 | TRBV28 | CASIEGPGTDTQYF | TGTGCCAGTATAGAGGGGCCGGGCACAGATACGCAGTATTTT
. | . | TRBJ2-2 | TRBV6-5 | CASSYSQMINTGELFF | TGTGCCAGCAGTTACAGCCAGATGATAAACACCGGGGAGCTGTTTTTT
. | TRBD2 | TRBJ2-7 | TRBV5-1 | CASSSAAPGLAFYEQYF | TGCGCCAGCAGCTCTGCCGCTCCGGGACTAGCGTTTTACGAGCAGTACTTC